Listed below are T cell receptor beta chains from one sample, sequenced in a study of molecular identifiers for immune sequencing clone quantification. Each CDR3 protein is one row after TCRdb ran MiXCR on the PCR reads. This table has just under 650,000 distinct CDR3 sequences, 20% appearing once. The specimen was naive CD8+ T cells from blood, with Jurkat cell RNA spiked in. Source of these receptors: a human donor in good health. Some libraries in this study had Jurkat cell RNA spiked in. Each CDR3 is given with its conserved first and last residue. D genes are given only for firm matches. Size tells how often a clone was seen (once, few, many) or the class of an expanded clone, and some rows leave it out.

NA	TRBV7-9	few	TRBJ1-2	CASSVSGGDYGYTF	TGTGCCAGCAGCGTTTCTGGGGGTGACTATGGCTACACCTTC
NA	TRBV20-1	many	TRBJ2-7	CSVIPDRNTYEQYF	TGCAGTGTTATCCCTGACAGGAATACCTACGAGCAGTACTTC
NA	TRBV29-1	many	TRBJ1-5	CSEAQGPGNQPQHF	TGCAGCGAGGCGCAGGGTCCGGGTAATCAGCCCCAGCATTTT
NA	TRBV9	NA	TRBJ2-5	CASSVGSGQGKLGTQYF	TGTGCCAGCAGCGTAGGAAGTGGCCAGGGAAAGTTGGGGACCCAGTACTTC
NA	TRBV6-4	many	TRBJ1-1	CASSDSLNPLGTEAFF	TGTGCCAGCAGTGACTCCTTGAACCCATTGGGCACTGAAGCTTTCTTT
NA	TRBV19	NA	TRBJ1-5	CASSIGTGGAQPQHF	TGTGCCAGTAGTATTGGGACGGGGGGCGCTCAGCCCCAGCATTTT
NA	TRBV10-3	many	TRBJ2-1	CAISEGPYNEQFF	TGTGCCATCAGTGAGGGCCCATACAATGAGCAGTTCTTC
TRBD2	TRBV27	many	TRBJ2-1	CASSLYGGGDNEQFF	TGTGCCAGCAGTTTATATGGGGGGGGGGACAATGAGCAGTTCTTC
TRBD2	TRBV3-1	NA	TRBJ2-6	CASSQREGSGANVLTF	TGTGCCAGCAGCCAAAGGGAGGGATCCGGGGCCAACGTCCTGACTTTC
NA	TRBV29-1	many	TRBJ2-2	CSAGDEFRPQELFF	TGCAGCGCCGGGGACGAGTTTCGACCGCAGGAGCTGTTTTTT
TRBD1	TRBV6-2/TRBV6-3	once	TRBJ2-3	CASNLYAGGSGTQYF	TGTGCCAGCAACCTTTACGCAGGGGGTTCAGGTACGCAGTATTTT
NA	TRBV6-2/TRBV6-3	NA	TRBJ2-1	CASSYFAGEQFF	TGTGCCAGCAGTTATTTCGCGGGAGAGCAGTTCTTC
NA	TRBV12-3/TRBV12-4	NA	TRBJ2-2	CASRSFGTFTGELFF	TGTGCCAGCAGATCCTTCGGGACTTTCACCGGGGAGCTGTTTTTT
NA	TRBV25-1	few	TRBJ1-1	CASSEPDVNTEAFF	TGTGCCAGCAGTGAACCCGATGTGAACACTGAAGCTTTCTTT
NA	TRBV20-1	NA	TRBJ2-7	CSARDVTKTYEQYF	TGCAGTGCTAGAGATGTCACAAAAACCTACGAGCAGTACTTC
TRBD1	TRBV19	few	TRBJ1-6	CASTRIGTDHSPLHF	TGTGCCAGTACCCGAATCGGGACAGACCACTCACCCCTCCACTTT
NA	TRBV6-6	NA	TRBJ1-3	CASSQEGRGNTIYF	TGTGCCAGCAGCCAGGAGGGACGTGGAAACACCATATATTTT
NA	TRBV7-6	many	TRBJ2-3	CASSPRESTDTQYF	TGTGCCAGCAGCCCAAGGGAGTCCACAGATACGCAGTATTTT
NA	TRBV28	NA	TRBJ2-5	CASSFSGLGETQYF	TGTGCCAGCAGTTTTTCAGGGTTAGGTGAGACCCAGTACTTC
NA	TRBV20-1	many	TRBJ1-6	CSARDPQATYNSPLHF	TGCAGTGCTAGAGATCCCCAGGCGACCTATAATTCACCCCTCCACTTT
TRBD2	TRBV7-9	many	TRBJ2-7	CASSGGTSGRSGYEQYF	TGTGCCAGCAGCGGCGGGACTAGCGGGAGGTCGGGATACGAGCAGTACTTC
NA	TRBV19	many	TRBJ1-5	CASSWDSRGNQPQHF	TGTGCCAGTAGTTGGGACTCCCGAGGGAATCAGCCCCAGCATTTT
NA	TRBV19	NA	TRBJ1-2	CASDMTDSGTTNYGYTF	TGTGCCAGCGATATGACGGACAGCGGGACTACTAACTATGGCTACACCTTC
NA	TRBV20-1	many	TRBJ2-4	CSASLAKLAKNIQYF	TGCAGTGCTAGCCTAGCAAAGCTAGCCAAAAACATTCAGTACTTC
NA	TRBV5-6	NA	TRBJ2-7	CASSLAQSYYEQYF	TGTGCCAGCAGCTTGGCGCAGTCCTACTACGAGCAGTACTTC
NA	TRBV5-1	many	TRBJ2-7	CASRMVGGDEQYF	TGCGCCAGCAGGATGGTAGGAGGAGACGAGCAGTACTTC
NA	TRBV11-1	NA	TRBJ2-5	CASSRTLAETQYF	TGTGCCAGCAGCCGGACGTTGGCGGAGACCCAGTACTTC
NA	TRBV5-4	many	TRBJ2-5	CASSLRAEETQYF	TGTGCCAGCAGCTTAAGAGCGGAAGAGACCCAGTACTTC
NA	TRBV12-3/TRBV12-4	few	TRBJ2-1	CASSTIDNEQFF	TGTGCCAGCAGTACTATCGACAATGAGCAGTTCTTC
TRBD2	TRBV12-3/TRBV12-4	many	TRBJ2-1	CASSLPAGVYNEQFF	TGTGCCAGCAGTCTCCCGGCGGGGGTATACAATGAGCAGTTCTTC
TRBD2	TRBV7-2	NA	TRBJ2-1	CASSTRDYYNEQFF	TGTGCCAGCAGCACCAGGGACTACTACAATGAGCAGTTCTTC
NA	TRBV2	many	TRBJ2-5	CASSEALVQRETQYF	TGTGCCAGCAGTGAAGCTCTCGTACAGCGAGAGACCCAGTACTTC
NA	TRBV27	many	TRBJ1-3	CASSPKQGRAGNTIYF	TGTGCCAGCAGCCCTAAACAGGGTAGGGCTGGAAACACCATATATTTT
NA	TRBV12-3/TRBV12-4	many	TRBJ2-4	CASSSSDRNIQYF	NA
NA	TRBV13	many	TRBJ2-3	CASSLESLHTQYF	TGTGCCAGCAGCTTAGAGTCGCTCCATACGCAGTATTTT
NA	TRBV7-9	NA	TRBJ2-1	CASSLFSRANEQLF	TGTGCCAGCAGCTTATTCAGCCGAGCTAATGAGCAGCTCTTC
NA	TRBV6-2/TRBV6-3	NA	TRBJ2-2	CASSYVRGFPGELFF	TGTGCCAGCAGTTACGTCCGGGGTTTCCCCGGGGAGCTGTTTTTT
TRBD2	TRBV27	NA	TRBJ2-1	CASSLVGLAGSEQFF	TGTGCCAGCAGTTTGGTCGGACTAGCGGGAAGTGAGCAGTTCTTC
NA	TRBV20-1	few	TRBJ2-4	CSAERWGGIQNIQYF	TGCAGTGCTGAACGGTGGGGCGGGATCCAAAACATTCAGTACTTC
NA	TRBV3-1	many	TRBJ2-7	CASSQFYEQYF	TGTGCCAGCAGCCAATTCTACGAGCAGTACTTC
TRBD2	TRBV20-1	few	TRBJ2-7	CSARRGTDYEQYF	TGCAGTGCTAGGCGGGGGACGGACTACGAGCAGTACTTC
NA	TRBV7-9	many	TRBJ2-7	CASSGGGAYEQYF	TGTGCCAGCAGCGGGGGCGGGGCCTACGAGCAGTACTTC
NA	TRBV28	many	TRBJ1-6	CASTPRPGDSPLHF	TGTGCCAGCACCCCACGCCCAGGGGATTCACCCCTCCACTTT
TRBD1	TRBV7-9	many	TRBJ1-5	CASTSGGPNQPQHF	TGTGCCAGCACTTCAGGGGGCCCAAATCAGCCCCAGCATTTT
NA	TRBV29-1	NA	TRBJ2-1	CSHKTGSYNEQFF	TGCAGCCACAAGACGGGTTCCTACAATGAGCAGTTCTTC
NA	TRBV4-2	NA	TRBJ1-2	CASSQPTFSRGRGYTF	TGTGCCAGCAGCCAACCTACCTTTTCCCGGGGTAGGGGCTACACCTTC
TRBD1	TRBV4-2	many	TRBJ1-5	CASSRMTGEGQPQHF	TGTGCCAGCAGCCGTATGACAGGGGAAGGTCAGCCCCAGCATTTT
NA	TRBV28	many	TRBJ2-3	CASSYRLGGGDTQYF	TGTGCCAGCAGTTACAGGCTTGGTGGGGGAGATACGCAGTATTTT
TRBD1	TRBV9	once	TRBJ1-1	CASSEVTGDVNTEAFF	TGTGCCAGCAGCGAGGTTACAGGGGACGTGAACACTGAAGCTTTCTTT
TRBD1	TRBV2	NA	TRBJ1-4	CASSDGTGYEKLFF	TGTGCCAGCAGTGATGGGACAGGGTATGAAAAACTGTTTTTT
NA	TRBV20-1	NA	TRBJ2-7	CSASPRTLLPYEQYF	TGCAGTGCTAGTCCTCGGACTTTACTTCCCTACGAGCAGTACTTC
NA	TRBV6-5	few	TRBJ2-7	CASSPGGWYEQYF	TGTGCCAGCAGCCCCGGGGGTTGGTACGAGCAGTACTTC
NA	TRBV7-2	NA	TRBJ1-3	CASSLEEAGWTELPIYF	TGTGCCAGCAGCTTAGAGGAGGCGGGCTGGACAGAATTACCCATATATTTT
NA	TRBV28	many	TRBJ1-1	CASRLRENTEAFF	TGTGCCAGCAGACTCAGGGAGAACACTGAAGCTTTCTTT
NA	TRBV20-1	many	TRBJ1-1	CKALDGNTEAFF	TGCAAAGCATTGGACGGGAACACTGAAGCTTTCTTT